These 6 T cell receptor beta chains were all obtained from the same sample, sequenced in a study of T cell responses to AZD1222 COVID-19 vaccine. Produced via immunoSEQ multiplex PCR; TCRdb's table is partial and in-frame only. The sample has approximately 150,000 clones, 80% to 95% seen once. The sample here was peripheral blood, taken on day 0 of AZD1222 vaccination. These receptors were obtained from an adult in good health.

This clone was observed once. The chain links TRBV9 to TRBJ1-5, with D possibly being TRBD1 (5 bases). Germline loops: CDR1 SGDLS, CDR2 YYNGEE. This CDR3 is built from 13 residues. V was clipped by 4 bases and J by 7 bases, with 12 bases between them. DNA for the CDR3: TGTGCCAGCAGCTCTCAGGGAGACCAGCCCCAGCATTTT. Translating it yields CASSSQGDQPQHF.

This chain connects TRBV3-1 (or the pseudogene TRBV3-2) to TRBJ2-3; 12 nucleotides align to TRBD1. Germline assignment: CDR1 LGHDT and CDR2 YNNKEL (reference sequence). The CDR3 sequence is 18 residues long. Unmatched junction bases numbered 12, after V lost 0 bases and J lost 8 bases. CDR3 region: CASSQDPGQGAREVTQYF. CDR3 DNA sequence: TGTGCCAGCAGCCAAGATCCGGGACAGGGGGCGAGGGAGGTTACGCAGTATTTT.

The V and J genes are TRBV18 and TRBJ2-7; D is perhaps TRBD1 (7 bases). V was trimmed by 0 bases and J by 3 bases, leaving 15 bases between them. CDR1 is KGHSH, CDR2 LQKENI, per germline. There are 16 residues in the CDR3. The CDR3 region has the DNA TGTGCCAGCTCACCACCAGGGGGCGCGGAGGGCTACGAGCAGTACTTC. Translated: CASSPPGGAEGYEQYF.

The genes are TRBV5-1 and TRBJ2-2, with unresolved D. CDR3 length: 13 residues. V was cut by 1 base and J by 2 bases, with 3 bases left in between. Germline CDR1 and CDR2: SGHRS and YFSETQ. DNA for the CDR3: TGCGCCAGCAGCTTGCGCAACACCGGGGAGCTGTTTTTT. Its protein is CASSLRNTGELFF.

The chain has TRBV5-1 and TRBJ2-3; 8 nucleotides align to TRBD1. This CDR3 region has 13 residues. J gave up 8 bases and V 0 bases, and 2 bases lay outside the gene matches. Per germline, CDR1 SGHRS and CDR2 YFSETQ. In DNA form, the CDR3 reads TGCGCCAGCAGCTTGGATGGACAGGGTACGCAGTATTTT. Amino acids: CASSLDGQGTQYF.

The sample holds a few counts of this clone. V gene TRBV4-3 combines with J gene TRBJ2-7; no firm D call. This CDR3 has 15 amino acids. Per germline, CDR1 LGHNA and CDR2 YSLEER. Deletions cut 4 bases from V and 2 bases from J, with 15 bases between. The CDR3 DNA reads as TGCGCCAGCAGCCCGAGACGGACGGCAACCTACGAGCAGTACTTC. It is translated as CASSPRRTATYEQYF.